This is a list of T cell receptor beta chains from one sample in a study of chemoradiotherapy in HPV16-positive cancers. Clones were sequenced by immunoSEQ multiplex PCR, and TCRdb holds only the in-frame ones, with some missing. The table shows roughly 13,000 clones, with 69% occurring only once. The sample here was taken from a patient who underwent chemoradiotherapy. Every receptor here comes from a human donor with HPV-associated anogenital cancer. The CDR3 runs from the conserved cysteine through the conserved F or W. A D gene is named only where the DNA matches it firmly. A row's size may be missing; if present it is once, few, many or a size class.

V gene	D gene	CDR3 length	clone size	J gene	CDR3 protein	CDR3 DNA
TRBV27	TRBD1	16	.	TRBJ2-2	CASSTWTGSNTGELFF	TGTGCCAGCAGTACCTGGACAGGGTCGAACACCGGGGAGCTGTTTTTT
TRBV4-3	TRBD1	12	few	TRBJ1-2	CASSDREAGYTF	TGCGCCAGCAGCGACAGGGAGGCTGGCTACACCTTC
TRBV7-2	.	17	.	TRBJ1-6	CASSLYWRTAIDSPLHF	TGTGCCAGCAGCTTATATTGGAGGACGGCAATAGATTCACCCCTCCACTTT
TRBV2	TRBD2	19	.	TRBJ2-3	CASRPLGSSGGGNTDTQYF	TGTGCCAGCAGGCCCCTAGGGTCGTCCGGGGGGGGTAACACAGATACGCAGTATTTT
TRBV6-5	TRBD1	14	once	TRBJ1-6	CASSYRQGSSPLHF	TGTGCCAGCAGTTATAGACAGGGAAGTTCACCCCTCCACTTT
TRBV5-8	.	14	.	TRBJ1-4	CASSWQGEGEKLFF	TGTGCCAGCAGCTGGCAGGGTGAGGGTGAAAAACTGTTTTTT
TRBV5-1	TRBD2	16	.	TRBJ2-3	CASSSGTAKGADTQYF	TGCGCCAGCAGCAGCGGGACGGCCAAAGGTGCAGATACGCAGTATTTT
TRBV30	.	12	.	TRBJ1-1	CAWSQTLSSTFF	TGTGCCTGGAGCCAGACCCTATCGTCGACTTTCTTT
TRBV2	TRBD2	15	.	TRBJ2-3	CASTRLASNTDTQYF	TGTGCCAGCACCAGACTAGCTTCAAACACAGATACGCAGTATTTT
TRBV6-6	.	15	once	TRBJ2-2	CATAFKVDAGGELFF	TGTGCCACCGCGTTCAAAGTAGACGCAGGCGGGGAGCTGTTTTTT
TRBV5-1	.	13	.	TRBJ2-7	CASSSGGPYEQYF	TGCGCCAGCAGCTCTGGGGGGCCTTACGAGCAGTACTTC
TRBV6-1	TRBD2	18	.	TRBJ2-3	CASSDIAGGRISTDTQYF	TGTGCCAGCAGTGACATAGCGGGGGGGCGGATATCGACAGATACGCAGTATTTT
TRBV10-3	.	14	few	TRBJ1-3	CAISDSYSGNTIYF	TGTGCCATCAGTGACTCCTACTCTGGAAACACCATATATTTT
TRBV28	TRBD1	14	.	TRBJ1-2	CASRTPGGGIRLTF	TGTGCCAGCAGAACACCAGGGGGCGGAATTCGTCTCACCTTC
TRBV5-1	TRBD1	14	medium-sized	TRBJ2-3	CASSSGQGGGTQYF	TGCGCCAGCAGCTCGGGACAGGGGGGTGGTACGCAGTATTTT
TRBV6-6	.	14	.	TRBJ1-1	CASSYQGMNTEAFF	TGTGCCAGCAGTTACCAGGGGATGAACACTGAAGCTTTCTTT
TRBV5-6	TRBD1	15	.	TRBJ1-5	CASSYQTGGSQPQHF	TGTGCCAGCAGTTATCAGACAGGGGGCAGCCAGCCCCAGCATTTT
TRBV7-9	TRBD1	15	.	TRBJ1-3	CASSYGGGIGNTIYF	TGTGCCAGCAGCTACGGAGGGGGCATTGGAAACACCATATATTTT
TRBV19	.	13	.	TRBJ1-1	CASSPESRTEAFF	TGTGCCAGTTCGCCGGAGAGCAGGACTGAAGCTTTCTTT
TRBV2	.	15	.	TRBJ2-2	CASSEASGDTGELFF	TGTGCCAGCAGTGAAGCGTCAGGGGACACCGGGGAGCTGTTTTTT
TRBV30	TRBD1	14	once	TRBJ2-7	CAWNSGQVNYEQYF	TGTGCCTGGAATTCTGGACAGGTGAACTACGAGCAGTACTTC
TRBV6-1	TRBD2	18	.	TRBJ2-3	CASSELGLAGGNTDTQYF	TGTGCCAGCAGTGAACTAGGACTAGCGGGGGGGAACACAGATACGCAGTATTTT
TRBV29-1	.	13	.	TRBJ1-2	CSVEGGERGGYTF	TGCAGCGTTGAAGGAGGGGAGAGAGGTGGCTACACCTTC
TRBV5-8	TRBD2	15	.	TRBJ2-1	CASSLGLAGTSEQFF	TGTGCCAGCAGCTTGGGACTAGCGGGAACAAGTGAGCAGTTCTTC
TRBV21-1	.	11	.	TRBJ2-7	CASSKAEEQYF	TGTGCCAGCAGCAAAGCGGAGGAGCAGTACTTC
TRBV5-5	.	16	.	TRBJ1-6	CASSLLVSSYNSPLHF	TGTGCCAGCAGCTTGCTGGTTAGCTCCTATAATTCACCCCTCCACTTT
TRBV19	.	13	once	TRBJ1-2	CASSITGFGGYTF	TGTGCCAGTAGTATAACTGGGTTCGGCGGCTACACCTTC
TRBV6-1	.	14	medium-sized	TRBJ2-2	CASSEGVDTGELFF	TGTGCCAGCAGTGAAGGGGTCGACACCGGGGAGCTGTTTTTT
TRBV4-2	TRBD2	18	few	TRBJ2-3	CASSQGIPGLAGRDTQYF	TGTGCCAGCAGCCAAGGAATACCGGGACTAGCGGGGAGAGATACGCAGTATTTT
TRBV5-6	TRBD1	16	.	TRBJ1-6	CASSETGTGYNSPLHF	TGTGCCAGCAGCGAGACCGGGACAGGGTATAATTCACCCCTCCACTTT
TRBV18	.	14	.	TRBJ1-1	CASSPPGQNTEAFF	TGTGCCAGCTCACCCCCAGGACAGAACACTGAAGCTTTCTTT
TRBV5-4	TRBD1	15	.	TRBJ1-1	CASSGRDRGHTEAFF	TGTGCCAGCAGCGGGCGGGACAGGGGGCACACTGAAGCTTTCTTT
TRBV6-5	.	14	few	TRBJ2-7	CASSYSRPGDEQYF	TGTGCCAGCAGTTACTCTCGTCCGGGGGACGAGCAGTACTTC
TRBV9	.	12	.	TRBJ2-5	CASSVLGETQYF	TGTGCCAGCAGCGTATTAGGGGAGACCCAGTACTTC
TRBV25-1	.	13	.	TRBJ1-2	CASSGEFRDGYTF	TGTGCCAGCAGTGGAGAATTCAGGGATGGCTACACCTTC
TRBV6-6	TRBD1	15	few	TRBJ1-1	CASSGRQGPNTEAFF	TGTGCCAGCAGTGGTCGACAGGGACCGAACACTGAAGCTTTCTTT
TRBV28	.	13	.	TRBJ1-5	CASSLGRSQPQHF	TGTGCCAGCAGCCTAGGTCGGTCTCAGCCCCAGCATTTT
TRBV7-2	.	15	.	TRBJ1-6	CASSPTIGYNSPLHF	TGTGCCAGCAGCCCTACGATCGGCTATAATTCACCCCTCCACTTT
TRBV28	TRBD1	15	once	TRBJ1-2	CASSFWTQGRNGYTF	TGTGCCAGCAGTTTTTGGACACAGGGGAGGAATGGCTACACCTTC
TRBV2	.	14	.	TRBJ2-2	CASRLEGHTGELFF	TGTGCCAGCAGACTTGAGGGCCACACCGGGGAGCTGTTTTTT
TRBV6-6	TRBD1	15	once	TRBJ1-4	CASSPPGQANEKLFF	TGTGCCAGCAGTCCGCCGGGACAGGCAAATGAAAAACTGTTTTTT
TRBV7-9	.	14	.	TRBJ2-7	CASSLADGSHEQYF	TGTGCCAGCAGCTTAGCGGATGGATCCCACGAGCAGTACTTC
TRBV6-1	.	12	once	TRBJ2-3	CASRRDTDTQYF	TGTGCCAGTCGTCGGGACACAGATACGCAGTATTTT
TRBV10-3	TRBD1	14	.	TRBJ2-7	CAIRGTGGEYEQYF	TGTGCCATCAGGGGGACAGGGGGCGAGTACGAGCAGTACTTC
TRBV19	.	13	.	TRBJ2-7	CASSIGRDYEQYF	TGTGCCAGTAGTATAGGCAGGGACTACGAGCAGTACTTC
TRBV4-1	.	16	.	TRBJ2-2	CASSQDAQGNTGELFF	TGCGCCAGCAGCCAAGATGCCCAGGGCAACACCGGGGAGCTGTTTTTT
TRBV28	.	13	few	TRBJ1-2	CASSLGSAGGYTF	TGTGCCAGCAGTTTAGGGAGCGCTGGTGGCTACACCTTC
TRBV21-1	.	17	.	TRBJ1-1	CASSKVSTGLTNTEAFF	TGTGCCAGCAGCAAAGTCAGTACAGGGCTGACGAACACTGAAGCTTTCTTT